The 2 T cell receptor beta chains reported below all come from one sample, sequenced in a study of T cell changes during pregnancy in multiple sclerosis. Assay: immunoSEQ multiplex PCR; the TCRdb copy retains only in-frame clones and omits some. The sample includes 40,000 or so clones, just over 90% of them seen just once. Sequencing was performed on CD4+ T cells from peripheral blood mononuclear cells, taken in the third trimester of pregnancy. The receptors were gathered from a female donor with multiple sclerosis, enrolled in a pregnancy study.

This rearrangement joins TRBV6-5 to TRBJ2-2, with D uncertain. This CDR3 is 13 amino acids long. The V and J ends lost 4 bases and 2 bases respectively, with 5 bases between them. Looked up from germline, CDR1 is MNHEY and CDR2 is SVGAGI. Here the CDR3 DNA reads TGTGCCAGCAGTTCCACTAACACCGGGGAGCTGTTTTTT. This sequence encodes CASSSTNTGELFF.

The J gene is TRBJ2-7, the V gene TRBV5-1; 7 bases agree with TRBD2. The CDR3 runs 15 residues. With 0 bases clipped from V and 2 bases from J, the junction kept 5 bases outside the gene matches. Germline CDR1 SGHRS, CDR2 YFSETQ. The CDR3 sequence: CASSLVLAETYEQYF. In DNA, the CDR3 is TGCGCCAGCAGCTTGGTGCTAGCGGAGACCTACGAGCAGTACTTC.